The 6 T cell receptor beta chains presented below share a single source sample, sequenced in a study of T cells in Graves' hyperthyroidism and ophthalmopathy. It was RNA transcripts that yielded the amplified TCR beta CDR3 regions. A set of HTBI primers served as the primers for a first-round RT-PCR of the TCR CDR3. TCRdb fed the multiplex PCR reads into MiXCR, producing one record per CDR3 protein. The sample includes about 770,000 distinct CDR3 sequences, over 15% of them seen just once. The specimen was blood. Source of these receptors: a woman between 50 and 59 years old with Graves' hyperthyroidism that later progressed to Graves' ophthalmopathy.

This clonotype was counted many times. The V gene is TRBV7-8, the J gene TRBJ2-7; D may be TRBD2 (5 bases). The germline V gene encodes CDR1 SGHVS and CDR2 FQNEAQ. V was trimmed by 1 base and J by 2 bases, leaving 9 bases between them. This CDR3 is 14 amino acids long. CDR3 loop: CASSLGPGAYEQYF. The CDR3 bases are TGTGCCAGCAGCTTAGGTCCCGGGGCCTACGAGCAGTACTTC.

This clonotype was observed many times. V is TRBV7-8 and J is TRBJ1-6; D uncertain. This CDR3 is 14 amino acids long. The germline gives CDR1 SGHVS, CDR2 FQNEAQ. The V gene lost 2 bases and the J gene lost 5 bases, with 7 bases spanning the gap. CDR3 loop: CASSLYRNNSPLHF. As DNA, the CDR3 is TGTGCCAGCAGCTTATATAGGAATAATTCACCCCTCCACTTT.

The chain recombines TRBV5-1 with TRBJ2-1; 10 bases align to TRBD2. The V segment lost 6 bases and the J segment 9 bases; nucleotides outside the gene matches: 6. CDR3 length: 13 amino acids. CDR1 and CDR2 (germline): SGHRS, YFSETQ. The CDR3 spells CASKERGGFEQFF. The CDR3 DNA reads as TGCGCCAGCAAGGAGCGGGGGGGCTTTGAGCAGTTCTTC.

This clonotype occurred many times. The rearrangement joins TRBV28 to TRBJ2-3; TRBD2 agrees at 7 bases. V lost 10 bases and J lost 2; bases outside the gene matches: 9. The CDR3 length is 14 residues. Germline CDR1 reads MDHEN; CDR2 reads SYDVKM. CDR3 bases: TGTGCCACCCGAGCGGGGCCCTACACAGATACGCAGTATTTT. The encoded protein is CATRAGPYTDTQYF.

This clonotype was counted a few times. The chain couples TRBV19 to TRBJ1-2; 9 bases agree with TRBD1. Trimming took 6 bases from V and 4 from J; bases not matched to a gene: 9. The germline gives CDR1 LNHDA, CDR2 SQIVND (reference sequence). This CDR3 is built from 15 residues. The CDR3 coding sequence is TGTGCCAGTAGACCGGACAGGGGACTGCTCTATGGCTACACCTTC. This translates into CASRPDRGLLYGYTF. Based on the CDR3 plus reference TRBV19 and TRBJ1-2, the full variable domain is DGGITQSPKYLFRKEGQNVTLSCEQNLNHDAMYWYRQDPGQGLRLIYYSQIVNDFQKGDIAEGYSVSREKKESFPLTVTSAQKNPTAFYLCASRPDRGLLYGYTFGSGTRLTVV.

This clonotype appeared a few times. V is TRBV15 and J is TRBJ2-7, with 7 bases that match TRBD1. Germline CDR1 reads LNHNV; CDR2 reads YYDKDF (reference sequence). The CDR3 spans 12 residues. V was clipped by 4 bases and J by 4 bases; unmatched bases: 1. The DNA for the CDR3 is TGTGCCACCAGCACGACAGGGTACGAGCAGTACTTC. Residues: CATSTTGYEQYF.